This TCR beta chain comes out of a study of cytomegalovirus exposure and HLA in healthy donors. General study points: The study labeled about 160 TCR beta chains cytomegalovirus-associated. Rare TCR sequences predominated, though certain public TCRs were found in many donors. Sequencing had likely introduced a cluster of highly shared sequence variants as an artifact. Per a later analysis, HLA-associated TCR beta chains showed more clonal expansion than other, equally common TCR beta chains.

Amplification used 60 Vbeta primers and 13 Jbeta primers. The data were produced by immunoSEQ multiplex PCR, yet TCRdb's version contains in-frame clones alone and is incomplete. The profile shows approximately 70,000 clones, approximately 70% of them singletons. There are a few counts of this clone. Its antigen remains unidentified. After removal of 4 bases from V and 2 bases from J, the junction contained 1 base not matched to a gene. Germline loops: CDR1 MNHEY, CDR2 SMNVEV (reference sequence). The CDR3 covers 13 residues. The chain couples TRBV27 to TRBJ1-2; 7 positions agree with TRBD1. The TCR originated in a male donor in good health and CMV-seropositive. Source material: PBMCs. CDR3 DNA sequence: TGTGCCAGCAGTTGGGGACAGAACTATGGCTACACCTTC. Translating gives CASSWGQNYGYTF.